Below, 31 T cell receptor beta chains from the same sample are listed, as sequenced in a study of beta chain features in type 1 diabetes. Reverse transcribing all isolated RNA meant expressed TCRB transcripts were sequenced. This table comes from immunoSEQ multiplex PCR, and its TCRdb copy is limited to in-frame clones, with some not included. The sample has nearly 350,000 clones; approximately 8% are singletons. Sequenced: central memory CD4+ T cells from blood. The receptors derive from a woman aged 18-29 years in good health.

The chain recombines TRBV7-9 with TRBJ2-7, with D tentatively TRBD2 (7 bases). Germline values: CDR1 SEHNR, CDR2 FQNEAQ (reference sequence). This CDR3 is built from 15 residues. Trimming took off 5 bases at V and 3 bases at J, with 17 bases between the two ends. The CDR3, as DNA: TGTGCCAGCAGCCCAGGGGAGGGGAGTTTCTACGAGCAGTACTTC. Translating gives CASSPGEGSFYEQYF.

The chain carries TRBV28 and TRBJ1-5; weak D call: TRBD1 (5 bases). CDR3 length equals 15 residues. The V gene lost 7 bases and the J gene lost 6 bases, with 19 bases spanning the gap. Germline assignment: CDR1 MDHEN and CDR2 SYDVKM. In DNA, the CDR3 is TGTGCCAGCACCCTCAGGAGGGGATTTGGTCAGCCCCAGCATTTT. Encoded protein: CASTLRRGFGQPQHF. The variable domain in full, with the rest retrieved from reference TRBV28 and TRBJ1-5, is DVKVTQSSRYLVKRTGEKVFLECVQDMDHENMFWYRQDPGLGLRLIYFSYDVKMKEKGDIPEGYSVSREKKERFSLILESASTNQTSMYLCASTLRRGFGQPQHFGDGTRLSIL.

This clone has a handful of counts. The chain recombines TRBV4-2 with TRBJ2-3; the D call may be TRBD1 or TRBD2 (5 bases each). Per the germline V gene, CDR1 is LGHNA and CDR2 is YNFKEQ. Trimming stripped 0 bases from V and 8 bases from J, with 9 bases between. The CDR3 extends over 13 amino acids. CDR3 coding DNA: TGTGCCAGCAGCCAAGATGGGGCGGGTACGCAGTATTTT. It codes for CASSQDGAGTQYF.

J is TRBJ2-3 and V is TRBV5-1; no clear D. CDR1 is SGHRS, CDR2 YFSETQ, per germline. V was cut by 0 bases and J by 2 bases, with 22 bases left in between. The CDR3 has 19 amino acids. The CDR3 sequence: CASSLEVLSVRPNTDTQYF. DNA of the CDR3: TGCGCCAGCAGCTTGGAGGTGTTAAGTGTCAGGCCGAACACAGATACGCAGTATTTT.

This clone appeared many times. The chain has TRBV29-1 and TRBJ2-1; D call uncertain. Germline loops: CDR1 SQVTM, CDR2 ANQGSEA. The CDR3 length is 12 residues. Deletions cut 4 bases from V and 5 bases from J, with 9 bases between. For the CDR3, the DNA is TGCAGCGTTGGTCTGCTGAACAATGAGCAGTTCTTC. This gives the protein CSVGLLNNEQFF.

V gene TRBV7-2 combines with J gene TRBJ2-2; D unresolved. The CDR3 is made up of 16 amino acids. Per germline, CDR1 SGHTA and CDR2 FQGNSA. Trimming took 2 bases from V and 6 from J, leaving 16 bases between them. The CDR3 loop is CASSLQAPANAGELFF. Written as DNA, the CDR3 is TGTGCCAGCAGCTTACAAGCTCCAGCTAACGCCGGGGAGCTGTTTTTT.

This clone was recorded at least ten times. The chain couples TRBV5-5 to TRBJ2-5; D unclear. V was clipped by 0 bases and J by 5 bases, with 11 bases between them. The CDR3 consists of 14 residues. CDR1 is SGHKS and CDR2 is YYEKEE in the germline V gene (reference sequence). The CDR3 sequence is CASSLGVTRETQYF. The CDR3 coding sequence is TGTGCCAGCAGCTTGGGGGTAACGCGGGAGACCCAGTACTTC.

This clone was seen repeatedly, ten times or more. CDR3 loop: CASSPEFRQGDYTF. The CDR3, as DNA: TGTGCCAGCAGCCCGGAATTCAGACAGGGTGACTACACCTTC. The rearrangement links TRBV5-4 to TRBJ1-2; 7 nucleotides align to TRBD1. J gave up 10 bases and V 4 bases, and 13 bases lay outside the gene matches. The germline gives CDR1 SGHNT, CDR2 YYREEE (reference sequence). CDR3 length: 14 residues.

This chain connects TRBV10-3 to TRBJ2-7; the D gene could be TRBD1 or TRBD2 (5 bases each). The germline gives CDR1 ENHRY, CDR2 SYGVKD. V lost 10 bases and J lost 2, with 15 bases in between. The CDR3 is 13 amino acids. The CDR3 is CATHPGRTYEQYF. DNA of the CDR3: TGTGCCACTCACCCGGGACGAACCTACGAGCAGTACTTC.

This clone came up a few times. The rearrangement uses TRBV28 and TRBJ1-4; no firm D call. This CDR3 comprises 12 residues. Germline values: CDR1 MDHEN, CDR2 SYDVKM. V was trimmed by 6 bases and J by 5 bases, leaving 7 bases between them. The CDR3 DNA follows: TGTGCCAGCAGGTTACCGAATGAAAAACTGTTTTTT. Translated, it gives CASRLPNEKLFF.

In this sample, this clone turned up a few times. The V call is TRBV18, the J call TRBJ2-5, with 11 bases identical to TRBD2. With V trimmed by 1 base and J by 2 bases, 27 bases remained unmatched. The CDR3 is made up of 24 amino acids. Germline V gene sequence: CDR1 KGHSH, CDR2 LQKENI. The CDR3 reads CASSPRLGPGLAEPHIGTQETQYF. CDR3 nucleotides: TGTGCCAGCTCACCACGATTAGGACCGGGACTAGCGGAACCTCACATCGGAACGCAAGAGACCCAGTACTTC.

This clone was detected ten times or more. This rearrangement joins TRBV18 to TRBJ1-1, with a possible D match to TRBD1 (6 bases). This CDR3 region has 17 residues. CDR1 KGHSH and CDR2 LQKENI come from the germline V gene. Trimming removed 4 bases from V and 3 bases from J, with 21 bases in between. The CDR3 protein is CASSQQRGQGRYTEAFF. CDR3 coding DNA: TGTGCCAGCTCACAACAACGGGGGCAGGGGAGATACACTGAAGCTTTCTTT.

The chain carries TRBV7-2 and TRBJ2-5, with 10 bases matching TRBD2. The V gene's germline CDR1 is SGHTA and CDR2 FQGNSA. The CDR3 loop spans 15 amino acids. Trimming took 5 bases from V and 5 from J; bases not matched to a gene: 8. In DNA, the CDR3 is TGTGCCAGCAGCCACACCGGGACTAGCGTCGAGACCCAGTACTTC. Translating gives CASSHTGTSVETQYF.

This clone was detected only a few times. J is TRBJ1-1 and V is TRBV4-2; D is uncertain. This CDR3 has 13 residues. V dropped 0 bases and J dropped 7 bases, with 9 bases sitting between them. Germline CDR1 and CDR2: LGHNA and YNFKEQ. CDR3 residues: CASSQDFRLEAFF. CDR3 DNA: TGTGCCAGCAGCCAAGATTTTCGACTTGAAGCTTTCTTT.

The chain combines TRBV7-2 with TRBJ2-1; TRBD2 aligns across 7 bases. Germline V lookup: CDR1 SGHTA, CDR2 FQGNSA. The length of the CDR3 is 16 residues. V lost 2 bases, J lost 1 base, and 5 bases stayed unmatched. CDR3 protein: CASSLKRDQSYNEQFF. CDR3 coding DNA: TGTGCCAGCAGCTTAAAGCGGGACCAATCCTACAATGAGCAGTTCTTC.

The V gene is TRBV7-2, the J gene TRBJ2-1; D gene unclear. Trimming removed 2 bases from V and 8 bases from J, with 19 bases in between. This CDR3 has 16 amino acids. The V gene's germline CDR1 is SGHTA and CDR2 FQGNSA. The CDR3 is CASSLTAVAADHEQFF. The CDR3 region has the DNA TGTGCCAGCAGCTTAACGGCGGTTGCGGCGGACCATGAGCAGTTCTTC.

This clone showed up many times. This rearrangement joins TRBV11-1 to TRBJ2-1; 10 nucleotides align to TRBD2. Germline values: CDR1 SGHAT, CDR2 FQDESV (reference sequence). J was trimmed by 5 bases and V by 9 bases; bases with no gene match: 4. The CDR3 consists of 13 residues. CDR3 amino acids: CASATSGNNEQFF. CDR3 nucleotide sequence: TGTGCCAGTGCCACTAGCGGGAACAATGAGCAGTTCTTC.

The V call is TRBV9, the J call TRBJ2-1; D not certain. V was shortened by 0 bases and J by 12 bases, with 16 bases between the two germline ends. The germline gives CDR1 SGDLS, CDR2 YYNGEE. The CDR3 is 14 amino acids. CDR3 protein: CASSVDPQGLSQFF. CDR3 sequence (DNA): TGTGCCAGCAGCGTAGACCCCCAAGGGCTCTCGCAGTTCTTC.

Details on this clone: Given a much more abundant clone one base away, this may be a read error. This sample also contains other DNA sequences that code for the same CDR3. The J gene is TRBJ2-7, the V gene TRBV7-2, with D uncertain. This CDR3 region has 12 residues. Germline V CDR1 and CDR2: SGHTA, FQGNSA. Trimming removed 5 bases from V and 0 bases from J, with 5 bases in between. The CDR3 coding sequence is TGTGCCAGCAGCCGTAGCTCCTACGAGCAGTACTTC. Its protein product is CASSRSSYEQYF.

This clone was observed a few times. Here the CDR3 DNA reads TGTGCCATCAAGGGGACAGCTCCGGATACGCAGTATTTT. Translation gives CAIKGTAPDTQYF. V usage is TRBV10-3 and J usage is TRBJ2-3, with 7 bases matching TRBD1. This CDR3 is 13 amino acids long. Germline assignment: CDR1 ENHRY and CDR2 SYGVKD. V gave up 7 bases and J gave up 6 bases; unmatched junction bases: 7.

The chain uses TRBV18 and TRBJ1-1; 7 positions match TRBD1. V trimming: 1 base; J trimming: 5 bases; junction bases outside the gene matches: 7. The V gene's germline CDR1 is KGHSH and CDR2 LQKENI. The CDR3 is made up of 15 amino acids. The CDR3: CASSPQYRGRTEAFF. CDR3 DNA: TGTGCCAGCTCACCACAATACAGGGGAAGGACTGAAGCTTTCTTT.

This clone was recorded a few times. The CDR3 protein is CATSRVRGGTSGTYNEQFF. The CDR3 DNA sequence: TGTGCCACCAGCAGAGTCCGGGGTGGGACTAGCGGGACCTACAATGAGCAGTTCTTC. The chain recombines TRBV15 with TRBJ2-1; 13 nucleotides match TRBD2. Germline loops: CDR1 LNHNV, CDR2 YYDKDF (reference sequence). V shed 1 base and J 2 bases; nucleotides not matched to a gene: 8. This CDR3 region has 19 residues.

This clone came up a few times. The J gene is TRBJ1-1, the V gene TRBV14; possibly TRBD1 for D (5 bases). The ends were cut back, 0 bases at V and 5 bases at J, with 10 bases in the middle. The length of the CDR3 is 14 residues. Germline V gives CDR1 SGHDN, CDR2 FVKESK. CDR3 nucleotides: TGTGCCAGCAGCCAAGATCACGGGGGAACTGAAGCTTTCTTT. Translating it yields CASSQDHGGTEAFF.

The table lists this clone with a few counts. The genes are TRBV6-6 and TRBJ2-7; D gene unclear. Germline CDR1 MNHNY, CDR2 SVGAGI (reference sequence). Trimming cost V 6 bases and J 1 base, with 7 bases left between them. This CDR3 comprises 12 residues. The CDR3 DNA reads TGTGCCAGCAGGACTTCATCCTACGAGCAGTACTTC. Protein: CASRTSSYEQYF.

This clone has more than one count but fewer than ten. This sequence joins TRBV15 and TRBJ1-5; a possible D gene is TRBD1 (5 bases). Looked up from germline, CDR1 is LNHNV and CDR2 is YYDKDF (reference sequence). Trimming removed 0 bases at V and 6 bases at J, with 9 bases between. This CDR3 spans 14 amino acids. Here the CDR3 DNA reads TGTGCCACCAGCAGAGACAGGGTCGGTCAGCCCCAGCATTTT. Protein: CATSRDRVGQPQHF.

In its sample, this clone was seen a few times. The V gene is TRBV7-2, the J gene TRBJ2-7; tentative D call: TRBD2 (6 bases). This CDR3 is 14 amino acids long. Germline CDR1 and CDR2: SGHTA and FQGNSA. The V and J ends lost 10 bases and 3 bases respectively, with 19 bases between them. CDR3 in amino acids: CATSGDSGYYEQYF. DNA for the CDR3: TGTGCCACCTCTGGGGATAGCGGATACTACGAGCAGTACTTC. Drawing the rest from reference TRBV7-2 and TRBJ2-7, the complete variable domain is GAGVSQSPSNKVTEKGKDVELRCDPISGHTALYWYRQSLGQGLEFLIYFQGNSAPDKSGLPSDRFSAERTGGSVSTLTIQRTQQEDSAVYLCATSGDSGYYEQYFGPGTRLTVT.

J is TRBJ1-4 and V is TRBV7-9; 7 bases fit TRBD1. CDR3 size: 14 residues. The V segment lost 5 bases and the J segment 7 bases; nucleotides outside the gene matches: 7. Germline lookup yields CDR1 SEHNR and CDR2 FQNEAQ (reference sequence). The CDR3 DNA reads TGTGCCAGCAGCCAGACAGGGAGAAGTGAAAAACTGTTTTTT. The encoded protein is CASSQTGRSEKLFF. Combining the CDR3 with reference TRBV7-9 and TRBJ1-4 gives the whole variable domain DTGVSQNPRHKITKRGQNVTFRCDPISEHNRLYWYRQTLGQGPEFLTYFQNEAQLEKSRLLSDRFSAERPKGSFSTLEIQRTEQGDSAMYLCASSQTGRSEKLFFGSGTQLSVL.

The rearrangement links TRBV10-3 to TRBJ2-2, with 9 bases fitting TRBD1. Germline assignment: CDR1 ENHRY and CDR2 SYGVKD. The V and J ends lost 4 bases and 7 bases, in that order; junction bases with no gene match: 1. This CDR3 spans 13 amino acids. The CDR3 DNA sequence: TGTGCCATCAGTGCGGGACAGGGCGGGGAGCTGTTTTTT. This encodes CAISAGQGGELFF.

The gene calls are TRBV6-5 and TRBJ2-5, with 8 bases lining up with TRBD1. The tail of the sequence fits TRBJ2-7 better, so the J call may be wrong. The CDR3 has 15 amino acids. Germline CDR1 is MNHEY and CDR2 is SVGAGI. CDR3: CASRGGQAVGYEQYF. CDR3 in DNA: TGTGCCAGCAGAGGGGGACAGGCAGTGGGATACGAGCAGTACTTC.

The chain recombines TRBV28 with TRBJ2-7, with 8 nucleotides matching TRBD2. CDR1 and CDR2 from the germline V gene are MDHEN and SYDVKM. The V segment lost 4 bases and the J segment 4 bases; nucleotides outside the gene matches: 12. The CDR3 extends over 16 amino acids. In nucleotides, the CDR3 is TGTGCCAGCAGTTCGGGGAAAGGCGGGAGGCGGTACGAGCAGTACTTC. This gives the protein CASSSGKGGRRYEQYF.

This chain uses TRBV6-6 with TRBJ2-1, with a possible D match to TRBD1 (6 bases). This CDR3 has 16 residues. The V and J ends lost 7 bases and 4 bases respectively, with 20 bases between them. The germline V gene encodes CDR1 MNHNY and CDR2 SVGAGI (reference sequence). CDR3 region: CASTPTRGITYNEQFF. For the CDR3, the DNA is TGTGCCAGCACCCCTACCAGGGGAATAACTTACAATGAGCAGTTCTTC.